The 22 T cell receptor beta chains given below trace back to one sample, sequenced in a study of T cells in Graves' hyperthyroidism and ophthalmopathy. TCR beta CDR3 regions were amplified from RNA transcripts. HTBI primers were used for first-round RT-PCR of the TCR CDR3. Using its own MiXCR run on the multiplex PCR reads, TCRdb lists one record per CDR3 protein. The top ten clones hold less than 45% of a sample with a few hundred thousand distinct CDR3 sequences, 15% to 20% of them seen once. Sequencing was performed on blood. The source of these receptors is a man younger than 35 with Graves' ophthalmopathy.

This clonotype was observed many times. This sequence joins TRBV2 and TRBJ2-5; tentative D call: TRBD2 (7 bases). The germline V gene encodes CDR1 SNHLY and CDR2 FYNNEI. This CDR3 has 13 amino acids. V was trimmed by 6 bases and J by 5 bases, leaving 13 bases between them. CDR3 region: CASRGGARETQYF. CDR3 nucleotides: TGTGCCAGCAGGGGGGGGGCGCGGGAGACCCAGTACTTC.

Only one count was recorded for this clonotype. The chain joins TRBV18 to TRBJ2-5; 7 nucleotides align to TRBD2. The J segment lost 3 bases and the V segment lost 6 bases, leaving 16 bases of the junction unmatched. The CDR3 covers 17 residues. The germline V gene has CDR1 KGHSH and CDR2 LQKENI. The CDR3 protein is CASSRWGEGQNEETQYF. The DNA for the CDR3 is TGTGCCAGCTCGCGCTGGGGGGAGGGTCAGAACGAAGAGACCCAGTACTTC.

About this clonotype itself: The junction departs from the called germline gene at one end, perhaps through a read error. The gene calls are TRBV24-1 and TRBJ1-4, with TRBD1 as a possible D gene (6 bases). This CDR3 has 15 residues. CDR1 KGHDR and CDR2 SFDVKD come from the germline V gene. CDR3 sequence: CTTSDTTGPQGKLFF. CDR3 bases: TGTACCACCAGTGACACTACAGGGCCTCAGGGAAAACTGTTTTTT.

This clonotype was counted only a few times. The V and J genes are TRBV30 and TRBJ1-2; D gene uncertain. Looked up from germline, CDR1 is GTSNPN and CDR2 is SVGIG (reference sequence). The V end lost 3 bases, the J end lost 6 bases, and 11 bases lay between the germline ends. CDR3 length equals 12 residues. Here the CDR3 DNA reads TGTGCCTGGAGGAGGCAGAGGGATGGCTACACCTTC. Its protein is CAWRRQRDGYTF. The full variable domain, rest sourced from reference TRBV30 and TRBJ1-2, is SQTIHQWPATLVQPVGSPLSLECTVEGTSNPNLYWYRQAAGRGLQLLFYSVGIGQISSEVPQNLSASRPQDRQFILSSKKLLLSDSGFYLCAWRRQRDGYTFGSGTRLTVV.

This rearrangement joins TRBV6-1 to TRBJ2-6; 7 bases agree with TRBD1. The CDR3 length is 18 residues. The ends lost 6 bases at V and 0 bases at J; junction bases unmatched: 11. Germline CDR1 and CDR2: MNHNS and SASEGT. The CDR3 spells CASRSTGQGYSGANVLTF. The CDR3 coding sequence is TGTGCCAGCAGATCGACAGGGCAGGGCTACTCTGGGGCCAACGTCCTGACTTTC.

This clonotype has a handful of counts. The chain carries TRBV29-1 and TRBJ2-7, with a possible D match to TRBD1 (5 bases). CDR1 SQVTM and CDR2 ANQGSEA come from the germline V gene. V lost 4 bases and J lost 4, with 11 bases in between. The CDR3 has 12 amino acids. The CDR3 spells CSVVYRTYEQYF. The CDR3 DNA reads TGCAGCGTTGTTTACAGGACGTACGAGCAGTACTTC.

This clonotype was recorded a few times. The chain links TRBV9 to TRBJ2-1; 12 bases align to TRBD2. Germline V gene data show CDR1 as SGDLS and CDR2 as YYNGEE. V shed 4 bases and J 2 bases; nucleotides not matched to a gene: 4. The CDR3 runs 16 residues. The CDR3 spells CASSPWTSGAYNEQFF. The DNA of the CDR3 is TGTGCCAGCAGCCCCTGGACTAGCGGGGCCTACAATGAGCAGTTCTTC.

The chain uses TRBV11-2 and TRBJ2-7; D assignment may be TRBD1 or TRBD2 (6 bases each). V was pared by 5 bases and J by 0 bases, with 20 bases between. CDR1 is SGHAT and CDR2 is FQNNGV in the germline V gene. The CDR3 has 17 amino acids. DNA of the CDR3: TGTGCCAGCAGCAAAGGGGGTGGCAGGGACTCCTCCTACGAGCAGTACTTC. It encodes CASSKGGGRDSSYEQYF.

The table lists this clonotype with many counts. This sequence joins TRBV7-2 and TRBJ2-1, with TRBD2 matching over 12 bases. The CDR3 extends over 16 amino acids. Germline trimming cut 5 bases from V and 6 bases from J; bases unmatched to any gene: 8. CDR1 is SGHTA, CDR2 FQGNSA, per germline. The CDR3 sequence is CASSAETSGGPNEQFF. For the CDR3, the DNA is TGTGCCAGCAGCGCAGAGACTAGCGGGGGCCCCAATGAGCAGTTCTTC.

Only one count was recorded for this clonotype. The chain is built from TRBV11-3 and TRBJ2-3; D is ambiguous. In germline, CDR1 is SGHNT, CDR2 YENEEA. CDR3 size: 15 residues. The V gene lost 2 bases and the J gene lost 0 bases, with 9 bases spanning the gap. In nucleotides, the CDR3 is TGTGCCAGCAGCTTAACACAGTCTAGCACAGATACGCAGTATTTT. Translation gives CASSLTQSSTDTQYF. Drawing the rest from reference TRBV11-3 and TRBJ2-3, the complete variable domain is EAGVVQSPRYKIIEKKQPVAFWCNPISGHNTLYWYLQNLGQGPELLIRYENEEAVDDSQLPKDRFSAERLKGVDSTLKIQPAELGDSAVYLCASSLTQSSTDTQYFGPGTRLTVL.

The chain couples TRBV15 to TRBJ1-4; 7 bases are shared with TRBD1. Germline CDR1 LNHNV, CDR2 YYDKDF (reference sequence). Unmatched junction bases numbered 7, after V lost 4 bases and J lost 8 bases. The CDR3 runs 14 residues. CDR3 loop: CATSTTGVGEKLFF. The CDR3 DNA is TGTGCCACCAGCACAACAGGGGTAGGGGAAAAACTGTTTTTT. The full variable domain, with the rest looked up from reference TRBV15 and TRBJ1-4, is DAMVIQNPRYQVTQFGKPVTLSCSQTLNHNVMYWYQQKSSQAPKLLFHYYDKDFNNEADTPDNFQSRRPNTSFCFLDIRSPGLGDTAMYLCATSTTGVGEKLFFGSGTQLSVL.

Turning to this clonotype: It may be a read error: a sequence one base away is much more abundant. The rearrangement uses TRBV12-3 or TRBV12-4 and TRBJ2-5; 8 bases are shared with TRBD1. The CDR3 totals 14 residues. Trimming at V came to 7 bases and at J to 3 bases, leaving 7 bases not matched to a gene. The CDR3 sequence: CASINMTGEETQYF. The CDR3 coding sequence is TGTGCCAGCATTAACATGACAGGGGAAGAGACCCAGTACTTC.

The rearrangement links TRBV24-1 to TRBJ2-5; 8 positions agree with TRBD2. The CDR3 loop spans 15 amino acids. The germline V gene has CDR1 KGHDR and CDR2 SFDVKD. The ends lost 6 bases at V and 5 bases at J; junction bases unmatched: 10. DNA for the CDR3: TGTGCCACCAGTTCCTCGGGGGGGTCGGGGGAGACCCAGTACTTC. Translating gives CATSSSGGSGETQYF.

This chain uses TRBV24-1 with TRBJ1-5; D is undetermined. There are 12 residues in the CDR3. Trimming left V 4 bases short and J 8 bases short, with 8 bases between. Germline assignment: CDR1 KGHDR and CDR2 SFDVKD. The CDR3 DNA is TGTGCCACCAGTGACCAAGGAGAGCCCCAGCATTTT. It encodes CATSDQGEPQHF.

The CDR3 loop is CASSLAILDSPLHF. CDR3 bases: TGTGCCAGCAGCTTGGCGATTCTTGATTCACCCCTCCACTTT. The rearrangement uses TRBV5-5 and TRBJ1-6; the D is unclear. V was clipped by 0 bases and J by 8 bases, with 9 bases between them. CDR1 is SGHKS, CDR2 YYEKEE, per germline (reference sequence). The CDR3 has 14 residues.

The chain links TRBV11-2 to TRBJ2-3, with D maybe TRBD2 (6 bases). Germline assignment: CDR1 SGHAT and CDR2 FQNNGV. The CDR3 is made up of 17 amino acids. Trimming took off 1 base at V and 0 bases at J, with 14 bases between the two ends. CDR3: CASSLGGRPSSTDTQYF. The CDR3 DNA sequence: TGTGCCAGCAGCTTAGGAGGGAGGCCCTCTAGCACAGATACGCAGTATTTT.

This clonotype was recorded many times. The J gene is TRBJ2-3, the V gene TRBV12-3 or TRBV12-4, with D maybe TRBD2 (6 bases). The CDR3 consists of 14 residues. V dropped 6 bases and J dropped 5 bases, with 15 bases sitting between them. CDR3 sequence: CASSPGLAQDTQYF. For the CDR3, the DNA is TGTGCCAGCAGCCCCGGCCTAGCGCAAGATACGCAGTATTTT.

The chain employs TRBV27 and TRBJ2-2, with 9 bases aligning to TRBD1. CDR3 length: 16 amino acids. The V segment lost 3 bases and the J segment 1 base; nucleotides outside the gene matches: 3. Germline V gene lookup returns CDR1 MNHEY and CDR2 SMNVEV (reference sequence). The CDR3 sequence is CASSFWGQGNTGELFF. CDR3 coding DNA: TGTGCCAGCAGTTTCTGGGGACAGGGGAACACCGGGGAGCTGTTTTTT.

This clonotype was observed many times. This rearrangement joins TRBV27 to TRBJ2-5, with 14 bases aligning to TRBD2. Losses at the gene ends were 5 bases for V and 5 bases for J; bases not matched to a gene: 13. The CDR3 runs 18 residues. Germline V gene lookup returns CDR1 MNHEY and CDR2 SMNVEV (reference sequence). This CDR3 is CASSLTPRTSGGLETQYF. CDR3 DNA sequence: TGTGCCAGCAGTCTGACCCCCCGGACTAGCGGGGGGCTTGAGACCCAGTACTTC.

The V and J genes are TRBV12-3 or TRBV12-4 and TRBJ2-7; 9 nucleotides line up with TRBD1. Unmatched junction bases numbered 5, after V lost 1 base and J lost 1 base. The CDR3 covers 16 residues. The CDR3 DNA sequence: TGTGCCAGCAGTTTAGTATCCGGGACAGGGTCCTACGAGCAGTACTTC. Translating it yields CASSLVSGTGSYEQYF.

This clonotype occurred many times. This could be a read error, since a much larger clone is one nucleotide away. The rearrangement joins TRBV5-1 to TRBJ2-3; 9 bases map to TRBD1. Germline CDR1 and CDR2: SGHRS and YFSETQ. Unmatched junction bases numbered 6, after V lost 0 bases and J lost 4 bases. The CDR3 covers 16 residues. The CDR3 sequence: CASSLEQGARADTQYF. In nucleotides, the CDR3 is TGCGCCAGCAGCTTGGAACAGGGGGCGCGGGCAGATACGCAGTATTTT.

This clonotype was detected a few times. The chain joins TRBV20-1 to TRBJ1-4; D is perhaps TRBD1 (6 bases). This CDR3 is 15 amino acids long. The germline V gene has CDR1 DFQATT and CDR2 SNEGSKA (reference sequence). The V gene lost 2 bases and the J gene lost 6 bases, with 16 bases spanning the gap. CDR3 DNA sequence: TGCAGTGCTAGAAGAGGACAGAGAGGGTATGAAAAACTGTTTTTT. Its translation is CSARRGQRGYEKLFF.